A single T cell receptor beta chain is shown here with its context. No cognate antigen has been identified for it. There are no base qualities to consult, and no much larger clone falls within one base. The collaborating institutions used their own protocols to collect whole blood in K2EDTA tubes. For TCRbeta analysis, collaborators shipped samples in one of three forms: frozen whole blood, isolated PBMCs, or DNA extracted from either of those sample types. The CDR3 covers 14 residues, taking in both the cysteine and the phenylalanine. Only the CDR3 DNA stays, 42 bases, in frame from base 1. V is trimmed back by 2 bases and J by 6 bases, and the junction contains 3 bases that no gene match accounts for. CDR1 and CDR2 are drawn from the germline V gene (reference sequence): SGHNT, YYREEE. These data belong to a study of blood T cell repertoires in COVID-19 (dated by TCRdb to about 2020). Looking at the study overall: Collaborator samples came from the United States, Italy and Spain and covered acute and convalescent phases of COVID-19. The samples were drawn from the first 160 participants of the ongoing ImmuneRACE study and from over a thousand subjects provided by 6 global collaborators. Sample metadata almost always included a de-identified subject ID, COVID-19 status, age in years and sex. Deeply sampled blood TCRbeta repertoires from subjects exposed to, actively infected with, or recovered from COVID-19 were included in the dataset. The repertoires were made available in a free public database intended to serve as a resource for research on the immune response to SARS-CoV-2. The material from the prospective study consisted of cDNA or gDNA derived from T cells, B-cell-depleted T cells, or PBMCs. HLA class I and class II types, where available, came from metadata supplied by the sample provider rather than from assay-based typing.

Study-wide conclusions, independent of this receptor: Clinical and demographic metadata were provided uncurated, with the amount varying by source and participant.

TCRbeta CDR3 regions were amplified from genomic DNA by means of the immunoSEQ Assay, a bias-controlled multiplex PCR. In the original analysis: Within the assay, amplification of reference gene primers was used to estimate how many nucleated cells each sample contained. To quantify the absolute abundance of each unique TCRbeta CDR3 rearrangement, sequence reads were collapsed and filtered. For each sample, productive Simpson clonality was calculated by taking the square root of Simpson's diversity index across productive rearrangements. TCRdb limited this immuneACCESS table to in-frame rearrangements with V and J called. A share of clones is missing; checked studies link under half to unresolved V genes, and the rest is unexplained. V and J calls and clone size follow that table, whereas D and trimming were derived from the DNA. The sample table holds about 180,000 clones, of which roughly 84% were seen once. Clones ranked in the top ten supply approximately 9.4% of the sample.

The specimen sequenced was peripheral blood. This clonotype was obtained from a woman aged 80 or older with acute or convalescent COVID-19. This chain joins TRBV5-4 to TRBJ1-5, with 9 bases matching TRBD1. The nucleotides read TGTGCCAGCAGCTTACAGGGGGCAGGTCAGCCCCAGCATTTT. It translates to CASSLQGAGQPQHF.